The 29 T cell receptor beta chains reported below all come from one sample, sequenced in a study of cytomegalovirus exposure and HLA in healthy donors. The data were produced by immunoSEQ multiplex PCR, yet TCRdb's version contains in-frame clones alone and is incomplete. The sample includes roughly 100,000 clones, roughly 95% of them seen just once. The sequencing input was PBMCs. These receptor sequences come from a woman aged 18-29 years in good health and CMV-seronegative.

This clone appeared once. V is TRBV14 and J is TRBJ2-5; TRBD1 aligns across 8 bases. CDR3 length: 14 amino acids. V gave up 2 bases and J gave up 5 bases; unmatched junction bases: 4. CDR1 is SGHDN and CDR2 is FVKESK in the germline V gene. This chain's CDR3 is CASSQQGAGETQYF. Written as DNA, the CDR3 is TGTGCCAGCAGCCAACAGGGGGCCGGTGAGACCCAGTACTTC.

V gene TRBV5-4 combines with J gene TRBJ1-6; maybe TRBD1 (6 bases). The CDR3 totals 16 residues. The V end lost 4 bases, the J end lost 10 bases, and 21 bases lay between the germline ends. The germline gives CDR1 SGHNT, CDR2 YYREEE (reference sequence). The CDR3 sequence is CASSEPPGGIGSPLHF. The CDR3 nucleotides read TGTGCCAGCAGCGAACCTCCGGGGGGCATTGGGTCACCCCTCCACTTT.

The chain carries TRBV6-5 and TRBJ2-7; maybe TRBD2 (5 bases). The V end lost 6 bases, the J end lost 0 bases, and 15 bases lay between the germline ends. Germline loops: CDR1 MNHEY, CDR2 SVGAGI. The CDR3 loop spans 15 amino acids. The CDR3 loop is CASRGRNGGSYEQYF. Here the CDR3 DNA reads TGTGCCAGCAGGGGAAGGAACGGAGGCTCCTACGAGCAGTACTTC.

The chain links TRBV9 to TRBJ1-3, with D perhaps matching TRBD1 (5 bases). This CDR3 has 17 amino acids. Trimming stripped 4 bases from V and 7 bases from J, with 24 bases between. From germline, CDR1 is SGDLS and CDR2 YYNGEE. The chain's CDR3 is CASSPTGGELGGNTIYF. In nucleotides, the CDR3 is TGTGCCAGCAGCCCGACTGGGGGGGAGTTGGGAGGGAACACCATATATTTT.

V gene TRBV6-4 combines with J gene TRBJ2-3; TRBD2 matches at 11 bases. Germline lookup yields CDR1 MRHNA and CDR2 SNTAGT. The CDR3 sequence is 15 residues long. The V segment lost 6 bases and the J segment 0 bases; nucleotides outside the gene matches: 2. The CDR3 protein is CASRGTSGSTDTQYF. The CDR3 DNA reads as TGTGCCAGCAGAGGGACTAGCGGAAGCACAGATACGCAGTATTTT.

This clone is a singleton in its sample. The V gene is TRBV6-1, the J gene TRBJ2-5; TRBD2 matches at 12 bases. The CDR3 is 20 residues long. V was pared by 2 bases and J by 3 bases, with 16 bases of the junction left unmatched. CDR1 MNHNS and CDR2 SASEGT come from the germline V gene. The DNA for the CDR3 is TGTGCCAGCAGTGAATTCGTGATGGGTTCTAGCGGGGGGGCCGAAGAGACCCAGTACTTC. It translates to CASSEFVMGSSGGAEETQYF.

The chain is built from TRBV19 and TRBJ2-2; 10 nucleotides align to TRBD2. Germline V gives CDR1 LNHDA, CDR2 SQIVND (reference sequence). The CDR3 runs 15 residues. V shed 8 bases and J 4 bases; nucleotides not matched to a gene: 7. CDR3 residues: CASREAGGITGELFF. The CDR3 DNA follows: TGTGCCAGTCGAGAAGCGGGAGGGATCACCGGGGAGCTGTTTTTT.

The CDR3 DNA sequence: TGTGCCAGCAGTTTGACAGGGGTGGGGACCGGGGAGCTGTTTTTT. This sequence encodes CASSLTGVGTGELFF. This chain joins TRBV27 and TRBJ2-2, with 8 bases that match TRBD1. Germline CDR1 MNHEY, CDR2 SMNVEV (reference sequence). With 3 bases clipped from V and 5 bases from J, the junction kept 5 bases outside the gene matches. CDR3 length equals 15 residues.

The chain has TRBV11-2 and TRBJ2-3; TRBD2 matches 8 bases. V lost 4 bases to trimming and J lost 3 bases; unmatched junction nucleotides: 9. The CDR3 covers 16 residues. The germline gives CDR1 SGHAT, CDR2 FQNNGV. In DNA form, the CDR3 reads TGTGCCAGCAGCTACACCTCCGGACTAGCTACAGATACGCAGTATTTT. Translation: CASSYTSGLATDTQYF.

This rearrangement joins TRBV6-7 to TRBJ1-2; D is uncertain. TRBV6-7 is given ORF status, its function remaining uncertain. Trimming removed 8 bases at V and 3 bases at J, with 19 bases between. The CDR3 totals 15 residues. The CDR3 spells CASLRLGDGDYGYTF. The CDR3 bases are TGTGCCAGCCTCAGACTCGGGGATGGAGACTATGGCTACACCTTC.

V is TRBV5-1 and J is TRBJ2-4; possibly TRBD1 for D (6 bases). Trimming cost V 3 bases and J 6 bases, with 16 bases left between them. The CDR3 loop spans 15 amino acids. Germline CDR1 SGHRS, CDR2 YFSETQ. In DNA, the CDR3 is TGCGCCAGCAGCTCGGACACAGGGCGGACAAACATTCAGTACTTC. Its protein product is CASSSDTGRTNIQYF.

The V and J genes are TRBV13 and TRBJ2-7; 9 bases are shared with TRBD1. Unmatched junction bases numbered 5, after V lost 4 bases and J lost 4 bases. Per the germline V gene, CDR1 is PRHDT and CDR2 is FYEKMQ (reference sequence). This CDR3 is 14 amino acids long. The CDR3 protein is CASSSDRGLYEQYF. The CDR3 nucleotides read TGTGCCAGCAGCTCGGACAGGGGTCTATACGAGCAGTACTTC.

V gene TRBV7-9 combines with J gene TRBJ2-5, with 7 bases aligning to TRBD2. From germline, CDR1 is SEHNR and CDR2 FQNEAQ (reference sequence). The CDR3 loop spans 13 amino acids. J lost 2 bases, V lost 5 bases, and 2 bases had no gene match. The CDR3 spells CASSRGLQETQYF. The DNA for the CDR3 is TGTGCCAGCAGCCGGGGACTACAAGAGACCCAGTACTTC.

V and J are TRBV18 and TRBJ2-1; D gene uncertain. Trimming stripped 0 bases from V and 4 bases from J, with 7 bases between. The length of the CDR3 is 14 residues. Germline CDR1 and CDR2: KGHSH and LQKENI. DNA of the CDR3: TGTGCCAGCTCACCACCCCCAGATTACAATGAGCAGTTCTTC. This codes for CASSPPPDYNEQFF.

V gene TRBV5-6 combines with J gene TRBJ2-3, with a tentative D call TRBD2 (7 bases). The V end lost 4 bases, the J end lost 6 bases, and 15 bases lay between the germline ends. CDR1 is SGHDT and CDR2 is YYEEEE in the germline V gene. The CDR3 extends over 14 amino acids. In nucleotides, the CDR3 is TGTGCCAGCAGCCCGCGGGGGCCTATCGATACGCAGTATTTT. Its protein is CASSPRGPIDTQYF.

The rearrangement uses TRBV7-9 and TRBJ1-1, with a tentative D call TRBD1 (5 bases). The CDR3 has 12 amino acids. CDR1 is SEHNR and CDR2 is FQNEAQ in the germline V gene (reference sequence). With 5 bases removed from V and 7 bases from J, the gap between germline ends came to 11 bases. CDR3 coding DNA: TGTGCCAGCAGCCCCCAGGGAAATGAAGCTTTCTTT. Encoded protein: CASSPQGNEAFF.

The chain employs TRBV5-1 and TRBJ1-5; 11 nucleotides line up with TRBD1. With 4 bases clipped from V and 5 bases from J, the junction kept 5 bases outside the gene matches. Germline V gene data show CDR1 as SGHRS and CDR2 as YFSETQ. This CDR3 contains 15 residues. The CDR3 loop reads CASSPMGQGDQPQHF. CDR3 sequence (DNA): TGCGCCAGCAGCCCGATGGGACAGGGGGATCAGCCCCAGCATTTT.

The chain links TRBV10-2 to TRBJ1-5; the match to TRBD1 covers 7 bases. Trimming at V came to 8 bases and at J to 5 bases, leaving 6 bases not matched to a gene. Per germline, CDR1 WSHSY and CDR2 SAAADI. The CDR3 spans 13 residues. CDR3 in DNA: TGCGCCAGCCGAACAGGGGACCATCAGCCCCAGCATTTT. Translated: CASRTGDHQPQHF.

This clone showed up just once. This chain links TRBV19 with TRBJ2-1; D unresolved. In germline, CDR1 is LNHDA, CDR2 SQIVND (reference sequence). The ends were cut back, 3 bases at V and 6 bases at J, with 12 bases in the middle. The CDR3 extends over 14 amino acids. The CDR3 DNA reads TGTGCCAGTAGTATTTCGTCCAGGCTCAATGAGCAGTTCTTC. This gives the protein CASSISSRLNEQFF.

CDR3 DNA sequence: TGTGCCAGCAGCCAAGTTAGACAGCTGAATGAAAAACTGTTTTTT. This codes for CASSQVRQLNEKLFF. This sequence joins TRBV14 and TRBJ1-4, with D possibly matching TRBD1 (5 bases). Trimming removed 1 base from V and 5 bases from J, with 11 bases in between. The CDR3 length is 15 residues. Per the germline V gene, CDR1 is SGHDN and CDR2 is FVKESK.

The chain carries TRBV25-1 and TRBJ2-1; perhaps TRBD2 as D (6 bases). Germline V gives CDR1 MGHDK, CDR2 SYGVNS. The CDR3 spans 15 residues. Trimming took 4 bases from V and 8 from J, leaving 18 bases between them. The CDR3 region is CASSVSTAPGDEQFF. The CDR3 DNA sequence: TGTGCCAGCAGTGTCAGTACTGCCCCGGGGGATGAGCAGTTCTTC.

This clone was seen only once. The chain uses TRBV6-4 and TRBJ1-1; 7 nucleotides line up with TRBD1. Trimming cost V 5 bases and J 4 bases; bases outside gene matches: 7. This CDR3 is built from 14 residues. Germline V gene sequence: CDR1 MRHNA, CDR2 SNTAGT. The CDR3 DNA is TGTGCCAGCAGTCCTTCAGGGGGTCTCACTGAAGCTTTCTTT. Its translation: CASSPSGGLTEAFF.

This sequence joins TRBV21-1 and TRBJ2-1; TRBD1 is the table's D call, not checked against the DNA. TRBV21-1 has pseudogene status. The CDR3 runs to 13 residues. Written as DNA, the CDR3 is TGTGCCAGCAAGGGCCAGGGGAATAATGAGCAGTTCTTC. This sequence encodes CASKGQGNNEQFF.

The rearrangement links TRBV2 to TRBJ1-2; D perhaps matches TRBD1 (5 bases). The CDR3 runs 14 residues. The V gene's germline CDR1 is SNHLY and CDR2 FYNNEI. V was trimmed by 4 bases and J by 0 bases, leaving 9 bases between them. CDR3 DNA sequence: TGTGCCAGCAGTGGACAGCCCCCTAACTATGGCTACACCTTC. Translating gives CASSGQPPNYGYTF.

The rearrangement uses TRBV6-5 and TRBJ1-2; D may be TRBD1 (6 bases). The V end was cut by 6 bases, the J end by 4 bases, with 12 bases between. CDR3 length: 13 amino acids. Germline-derived CDR1 and CDR2 are MNHEY and SVGAGI. The CDR3 loop reads CASRNTGSYGYTF. CDR3 nucleotides: TGTGCCAGCAGAAATACAGGGTCCTATGGCTACACCTTC.

The chain recombines TRBV30 with TRBJ1-6; D ambiguous. Trimming removed 0 bases at V and 5 bases at J, with 5 bases between. Germline V gene sequence: CDR1 GTSNPN, CDR2 SVGIG (reference sequence). This CDR3 contains 13 residues. CDR3 DNA sequence: TGTGCCTGGAGTGTACTCGATAATTCACCCCTCCACTTT. Translation gives CAWSVLDNSPLHF.

This chain's CDR3 is CASSLVAGGGTEAFF. DNA of the CDR3: TGTGCCAGCAGCTTAGTGGCAGGGGGTGGCACTGAAGCTTTCTTT. This rearrangement joins TRBV7-2 to TRBJ1-1; 7 nucleotides agree with TRBD1. The CDR3 extends over 15 amino acids. CDR1 and CDR2 from the germline V gene are SGHTA and FQGNSA. V lost 1 base to trimming and J lost 4 bases; unmatched junction nucleotides: 6.

V usage is TRBV5-1 and J usage is TRBJ1-4; tentatively, D is TRBD1 (5 bases). Trimming removed 2 bases from V and 8 bases from J, with 13 bases in between. The CDR3 has 14 residues. Germline values: CDR1 SGHRS, CDR2 YFSETQ. This chain's CDR3 is CASSFIQGQEKLFF. In nucleotides, the CDR3 is TGCGCCAGCAGCTTTATCCAGGGTCAAGAAAAACTGTTTTTT.

The CDR3 DNA reads as TGCGCCAGCAGCCAACATCCGGCTAGCGGGGTTAGCTCCTACAATGAGCAGTTCTTC. It yields the protein CASSQHPASGVSSYNEQFF. The chain uses TRBV4-3 and TRBJ2-1, with TRBD2 matching over 9 bases. Germline V CDR1 and CDR2: LGHNA, YSLEER. Trimming removed 2 bases from V and 0 bases from J; junction bases left unmatched: 11. This CDR3 spans 19 amino acids.